A selection of T cell receptor beta chains follows, all from one sample in a study of blood T cell repertoires in COVID-19. Sequenced by immunoSEQ multiplex PCR; TCRdb stores in-frame clones only, minus some. The repertoire holds roughly 250,000 clones, 65% to 85% seen once, with over 3% in the top ten. Sequences were obtained from peripheral blood. The receptors derive from a woman in her thirties or forties with active or convalescent COVID-19. CDR3s include the opening cysteine and the closing phenylalanine or tryptophan. The order of the fields is J gene, V gene, clone size, D gene, CDR3 DNA, CDR3 protein. The D gene is left open where the match is weak. Expanded clones get a size class; other rows say once, few or many, or leave the size out.

j_gene: TRBJ1-2
v_gene: TRBV9
abundance: .
d_gene: TRBD1
CDR3nt: TGTGCCAGCAGCGTAACCGGGACAGATCTCTATGGCTACACCTTC
CDR3aa: CASSVTGTDLYGYTF

j_gene: TRBJ2-1
v_gene: TRBV6-5
abundance: few
d_gene: TRBD1
CDR3nt: TGTGCCAGCAGGTTTACCGGGACAGGGACCAATGAGCAGTTCTTC
CDR3aa: CASRFTGTGTNEQFF

j_gene: TRBJ2-7
v_gene: TRBV6-2/TRBV6-3
abundance: .
d_gene: TRBD2
CDR3nt: TGTGCCAGCAGCCCCGGACTAGCGGGGGGCCACTTTAGGGACGAGCAGTACTTC
CDR3aa: CASSPGLAGGHFRDEQYF

j_gene: TRBJ1-3
v_gene: TRBV6-6
abundance: .
d_gene: TRBD1
CDR3nt: TGTGCCAGCAGTTACACGGGACAGGACTCTGGAAACACCATATATTTT
CDR3aa: CASSYTGQDSGNTIYF

j_gene: TRBJ2-1
v_gene: TRBV12-3/TRBV12-4
abundance: .
d_gene: .
CDR3nt: TGTGCCAGCAGTCTACAGGGAGATGAGCAGTTCTTC
CDR3aa: CASSLQGDEQFF

j_gene: TRBJ1-2
v_gene: TRBV6-5
abundance: .
d_gene: .
CDR3nt: TGTGCCAGCAGTTACACCGAGGGCTATGGCTACACCTTC
CDR3aa: CASSYTEGYGYTF

j_gene: TRBJ1-2
v_gene: TRBV28
abundance: .
d_gene: TRBD1
CDR3nt: TGTGCCAGCAGTTTCCGGACAGGGATTAGTGGCTACACCTTC
CDR3aa: CASSFRTGISGYTF

j_gene: TRBJ1-6
v_gene: TRBV30
abundance: .
d_gene: TRBD1
CDR3nt: TGTGCCTGGGGGACAGGGGCGAGGAATTCACCCCTCCACTTT
CDR3aa: CAWGTGARNSPLHF

j_gene: TRBJ1-4
v_gene: TRBV19
abundance: .
d_gene: .
CDR3nt: TGTGCCAGTAGTATCCGGAATACGGGGGAAAAACTGTTTTTT
CDR3aa: CASSIRNTGEKLFF

j_gene: TRBJ2-5
v_gene: TRBV24-1
abundance: .
d_gene: .
CDR3nt: TGTGCCACCAGTGATTCATGGGAGGTAGAGACCCAGTACTTC
CDR3aa: CATSDSWEVETQYF

j_gene: TRBJ2-7
v_gene: TRBV5-1
abundance: .
d_gene: TRBD1
CDR3nt: TGCGCCAGCAGCTTGGGGACAGGAGAGTCCTACGAGCAGTACTTC
CDR3aa: CASSLGTGESYEQYF

j_gene: TRBJ2-3
v_gene: TRBV29-1
abundance: .
d_gene: .
CDR3nt: TGCAGCGTCCGAGCGCGTGGAGATACGCAGTATTTT
CDR3aa: CSVRARGDTQYF

j_gene: TRBJ2-5
v_gene: TRBV24-1
abundance: .
d_gene: .
CDR3nt: TGTGCCACCATAAGGCGGGGACCCCAAGAGACCCAGTACTTC
CDR3aa: CATIRRGPQETQYF

j_gene: TRBJ1-1
v_gene: TRBV18
abundance: .
d_gene: TRBD1
CDR3nt: TGTGCCAGCTCAAACCGGGACAGGGGATACATGAACACTGAAGCTTTCTTT
CDR3aa: CASSNRDRGYMNTEAFF

j_gene: TRBJ2-6
v_gene: TRBV5-6
abundance: .
d_gene: .
CDR3nt: TGTGCCAGCAGCTCCATTTCCTCTGGGGCCAACGTCCTGACTTTC
CDR3aa: CASSSISSGANVLTF

j_gene: TRBJ1-2
v_gene: TRBV28
abundance: .
d_gene: TRBD1
CDR3nt: TGTGCCAGCAACGGACAGGGCAGGGAAGCGGCCTATCCCTTC
CDR3aa: CASNGQGREAAYPF

j_gene: TRBJ1-5
v_gene: TRBV7-2
abundance: few
d_gene: .
CDR3nt: TGTGCCAGCAGCTTAGTTCTGGGCTATCAGCCCCAGCATTTT
CDR3aa: CASSLVLGYQPQHF

j_gene: TRBJ2-6
v_gene: TRBV29-1
abundance: .
d_gene: TRBD1
CDR3nt: TGCAGCGTTCGACAGGGTAGGGCTGGGGCCAACGTCCTGACTTTC
CDR3aa: CSVRQGRAGANVLTF

j_gene: TRBJ1-2
v_gene: TRBV15
abundance: .
d_gene: TRBD1
CDR3nt: TGTGCCACCAGCAGGTTCGGGGACAGGTCGGATGGCTACACCTTC
CDR3aa: CATSRFGDRSDGYTF

j_gene: TRBJ1-5
v_gene: TRBV15
abundance: once
d_gene: .
CDR3nt: TGTGCCACCAGCAGAGATCGACATCAAAATCAGCCCCAGCATTTT
CDR3aa: CATSRDRHQNQPQHF

j_gene: TRBJ1-2
v_gene: TRBV12-3/TRBV12-4
abundance: .
d_gene: .
CDR3nt: TGTGCCAGCAGTCAGGGGTATGGCTACACCTTC
CDR3aa: CASSQGYGYTF

j_gene: TRBJ2-2
v_gene: TRBV5-4
abundance: .
d_gene: TRBD1
CDR3nt: TGTGCCAGCAGCCTGGAACAGGGGGCTAATAGACCAGGGGAGCTGTTTTTT
CDR3aa: CASSLEQGANRPGELFF

j_gene: TRBJ1-5
v_gene: TRBV19
abundance: .
d_gene: .
CDR3nt: TGTGCCAGTAGTTTCGACATCGAAAATCAGCCCCAGCATTTT
CDR3aa: CASSFDIENQPQHF

j_gene: TRBJ1-1
v_gene: TRBV10-3
abundance: .
d_gene: TRBD1
CDR3nt: TGTGCCATCAGTGGGATACAGGGGCACACTGAAGCTTTCTTT
CDR3aa: CAISGIQGHTEAFF

j_gene: TRBJ2-3
v_gene: TRBV4-1
abundance: many
d_gene: .
CDR3nt: TGCGCCAGCAGCCTAGTTAGGGGGAGCACAGATACGCAGTATTTT
CDR3aa: CASSLVRGSTDTQYF

j_gene: TRBJ1-4
v_gene: TRBV7-9
abundance: .
d_gene: .
CDR3nt: TGTGCCAGCAGCCAGACATTAAGCGAAAAACTGTTTTTT
CDR3aa: CASSQTLSEKLFF

j_gene: TRBJ1-5
v_gene: TRBV6-1
abundance: .
d_gene: .
CDR3nt: TGTGCCAGCAGTGCCTCCGAGTCGCCCTTGGATCAGCCCCAGCATTTT
CDR3aa: CASSASESPLDQPQHF

j_gene: TRBJ2-2
v_gene: TRBV21-1
abundance: .
d_gene: .
CDR3nt: TGTGCCAGCAGCAAGGGTGCAGGCAGGACCGGGGAGCTGTTTTTT
CDR3aa: CASSKGAGRTGELFF

j_gene: TRBJ1-4
v_gene: TRBV7-2
abundance: .
d_gene: .
CDR3nt: TGTGCCAGCAGCTTACTAGGGGGAACTAATGAAAAACTGTTTTTT
CDR3aa: CASSLLGGTNEKLFF

j_gene: TRBJ1-5
v_gene: TRBV5-5
abundance: .
d_gene: .
CDR3nt: TGTGCCAGCAGTTCCGGACGGGGGAGCCAGCCCCAGCATTTT
CDR3aa: CASSSGRGSQPQHF

j_gene: TRBJ1-6
v_gene: TRBV9
abundance: .
d_gene: TRBD1
CDR3nt: TGTGCCAGCAGCGTCCGCGGGACAGGGGTTGACACCTATAATTCACCCCTCCACTTT
CDR3aa: CASSVRGTGVDTYNSPLHF

j_gene: TRBJ1-3
v_gene: TRBV10-3
abundance: .
d_gene: TRBD1
CDR3nt: TGTGCCTCATCGGGGCAGGGGGCTGGAAACACCATATATTTT
CDR3aa: CASSGQGAGNTIYF

j_gene: TRBJ2-3
v_gene: TRBV7-9
abundance: few
d_gene: .
CDR3nt: TGTGCCAGCAGCCTTATAAGCACAGATACGCAGTATTTT
CDR3aa: CASSLISTDTQYF

j_gene: TRBJ1-1
v_gene: TRBV9
abundance: few
d_gene: .
CDR3nt: TGTGCCAGCAGCGTAGCTCCCCAGGGGGAAGCTTTCTTT
CDR3aa: CASSVAPQGEAFF

j_gene: TRBJ2-1
v_gene: TRBV30
abundance: .
d_gene: .
CDR3nt: TGTGCCTGGAGTGTACAGACTGAGCAGTTCTTC
CDR3aa: CAWSVQTEQFF

j_gene: TRBJ2-1
v_gene: TRBV4-1
abundance: .
d_gene: .
CDR3nt: TGCGCCAGCAGCCAAGATCCCGCAGTAATGTCCTACAATGAGCAGTTCTTC
CDR3aa: CASSQDPAVMSYNEQFF

j_gene: TRBJ1-1
v_gene: TRBV7-9
abundance: few
d_gene: .
CDR3nt: TGTGCCAGCAGCCTCGAGGGTGGGGGGGCAGGTACTGAAGCTTTCTTT
CDR3aa: CASSLEGGGAGTEAFF

j_gene: TRBJ2-1
v_gene: TRBV27
abundance: few
d_gene: .
CDR3nt: TGTGCCAGCGAAGACAGCTCCTACAATGAGCAGTTCTTC
CDR3aa: CASEDSSYNEQFF

j_gene: TRBJ2-3
v_gene: TRBV5-8
abundance: .
d_gene: TRBD2
CDR3nt: TGTGCCAGCAGCTCCCGGGTTACTAGCGGGGGGGCCGGAAACACAGATACGCAGTATTTT
CDR3aa: CASSSRVTSGGAGNTDTQYF

j_gene: TRBJ1-2
v_gene: TRBV7-3
abundance: .
d_gene: .
CDR3nt: TGTGCCAGCAGCCGAAGACAGACAATTGGCTACACCTTC
CDR3aa: CASSRRQTIGYTF

j_gene: TRBJ1-2
v_gene: TRBV28
abundance: few
d_gene: .
CDR3nt: TGTGCCAGCAGTTATCGGGAAAGCTATGGCTACACCTTC
CDR3aa: CASSYRESYGYTF

j_gene: TRBJ2-2
v_gene: TRBV5-1
abundance: .
d_gene: TRBD2
CDR3nt: TGCGCCAGCAGCTCCGCGGGGGGCGGCACCGGGGAGCTGTTTTTT
CDR3aa: CASSSAGGGTGELFF

j_gene: TRBJ1-4
v_gene: TRBV11-2
abundance: .
d_gene: .
CDR3nt: TGTGCCAGCAGCTTGCGCAGGTTTAATGAAAAACTGTTTTTT
CDR3aa: CASSLRRFNEKLFF

j_gene: TRBJ1-6
v_gene: TRBV19
abundance: .
d_gene: .
CDR3nt: TGTGCCAGTAGTGGGCAGTCTAATTCACCCCTCCACTTT
CDR3aa: CASSGQSNSPLHF

j_gene: TRBJ1-2
v_gene: TRBV24-1
abundance: .
d_gene: TRBD1
CDR3nt: TGTGCCACCAGTGACCCGACAGGGCCGGATGGCTACACCTTC
CDR3aa: CATSDPTGPDGYTF

j_gene: TRBJ2-3
v_gene: TRBV7-9
abundance: .
d_gene: .
CDR3nt: TGTGCCAGCGACTCCCCGGGGGATACGCAGTATTTT
CDR3aa: CASDSPGDTQYF

j_gene: TRBJ1-1
v_gene: TRBV4-2
abundance: .
d_gene: .
CDR3nt: TGTGCCAGCAGCTCCCAGGGAGGTGAAGCTTTCTTT
CDR3aa: CASSSQGGEAFF

j_gene: TRBJ2-6
v_gene: TRBV5-1
abundance: .
d_gene: .
CDR3nt: TGCGCCAGCAGCTTGACCCCGGGGGTACCCTCCATCTCTGGGGCCAACGTCCTGACTTTC
CDR3aa: CASSLTPGVPSISGANVLTF

j_gene: TRBJ1-4
v_gene: TRBV5-1
abundance: .
d_gene: TRBD1
CDR3nt: TGCGCCAGCAGCTCTACCGGGACAGGGGGTAAGAGACTGTTTTTT
CDR3aa: CASSSTGTGGKRLFF

j_gene: TRBJ2-3
v_gene: TRBV19
abundance: .
d_gene: TRBD2
CDR3nt: TGTGCCAGTAGTGCGAAGACTAGCGGGGGGGTTTTTGAGTATTTT
CDR3aa: CASSAKTSGGVFEYF

j_gene: TRBJ1-1
v_gene: TRBV3-1/TRBV3-2
abundance: .
d_gene: .
CDR3nt: TGTGCCAGCGCTCGGCAGGATATGAACACTGAAGCTTTCTTT
CDR3aa: CASARQDMNTEAFF

j_gene: TRBJ2-4
v_gene: TRBV28
abundance: once
d_gene: .
CDR3nt: TGTGCCAGCAGTCCTCGCGGGGGCTTGAGCATTCAGTACTTC
CDR3aa: CASSPRGGLSIQYF

j_gene: TRBJ1-4
v_gene: TRBV5-1
abundance: .
d_gene: .
CDR3nt: TGCGCCAGCAACTCTGGGGGCGGTGATGGAAAACTGTTTTTT
CDR3aa: CASNSGGGDGKLFF

j_gene: TRBJ1-4
v_gene: TRBV5-5
abundance: .
d_gene: .
CDR3nt: TGTGCCAGCAGCGTGGCAGCAACTAATGAAAAACTGTTTTTT
CDR3aa: CASSVAATNEKLFF

j_gene: TRBJ2-1
v_gene: TRBV19
abundance: .
d_gene: TRBD1
CDR3nt: TGTGCCAGTAGTATTGGCAGGGGGAAGGACGGAGGGCAGTTCTTC
CDR3aa: CASSIGRGKDGGQFF

j_gene: TRBJ2-7
v_gene: TRBV3-1/TRBV3-2
abundance: .
d_gene: TRBD1
CDR3nt: TGTGCCAGCAGCCAACCGGGACAGGGTGTCAACGAGCAGTACTTC
CDR3aa: CASSQPGQGVNEQYF

j_gene: TRBJ1-5
v_gene: TRBV28
abundance: .
d_gene: TRBD1
CDR3nt: TGTGCCAGCAGCCGACAGGGGGGGGCTCAGCCCCAGCATTTT
CDR3aa: CASSRQGGAQPQHF

j_gene: TRBJ1-2
v_gene: TRBV20-1
abundance: .
d_gene: .
CDR3nt: TGCAGTGCTAGTGGCGGAGTCTATGGCTACACCTTC
CDR3aa: CSASGGVYGYTF

j_gene: TRBJ1-4
v_gene: TRBV11-2
abundance: .
d_gene: TRBD1
CDR3nt: TGTGCCAGCAGCCCACAGGGGACGGCGTTAAAAAAACTGTTTTTT
CDR3aa: CASSPQGTALKKLFF